The 12 T cell receptor beta chains below come from one sample, sequenced in a study of graft-versus-host responses after intestinal transplantation. The assay was immunoSEQ multiplex PCR, and TCRdb's table has in-frame clones only and misses some. Of tens of thousands of clones detected, roughly 90% appear once; the ten largest clones hold 1.5% to 2%. These TCRs' antigens remain unknown. Sequenced here: unstimulated CD8+ T cells sorted from spleen or lymph node cells, sampled before transplant. The receptors stem from a human donor who was the organ donor for an intestinal transplant.

This sequence joins TRBV5-1 and TRBJ1-1; D is unclear. The length of the CDR3 is 14 residues. Germline CDR1 reads SGHRS; CDR2 reads YFSETQ. Trimming left V 0 bases short and J 8 bases short, with 14 bases between. CDR3 residues: CASSLGGQVDEAFF. The CDR3 bases are TGCGCCAGCAGCTTGGGAGGGCAGGTAGACGAAGCTTTCTTT. Variable domain in full (rest from reference TRBV5-1 and TRBJ1-1): KAGVTQTPRYLIKTRGQQVTLSCSPISGHRSVSWYQQTPGQGLQFLFEYFSETQRNKGNFPGRFSGRQFSNSRSEMNVSTLELGDSALYLCASSLGGQVDEAFFGQGTRLTVV.

V gene TRBV19 combines with J gene TRBJ1-5; perhaps TRBD1 as D (5 bases). Germline V CDR1 and CDR2: LNHDA, SQIVND (reference sequence). Trimming shortened V by 2 bases and J by 6 bases, and 14 bases separated the two germline ends. The CDR3 covers 15 residues. The CDR3 DNA follows: TGTGCCAGTAGTATATCCGGAGGGGATGGTCAGCCCCAGCATTTT. Amino acid sequence: CASSISGGDGQPQHF. The full variable domain, in which reference TRBV19 and TRBJ1-5 provide the parts outside the CDR3, is DGGITQSPKYLFRKEGQNVTLSCEQNLNHDAMYWYRQDPGQGLRLIYYSQIVNDFQKGDIAEGYSVSREKKESFPLTVTSAQKNPTAFYLCASSISGGDGQPQHFGDGTRLSIL.

V and J are TRBV21-1 and TRBJ2-7; the D call of TRBD1 is as the table states it, not checked on the DNA. TRBV21-1 corresponds to a pseudogene. This CDR3 is built from 19 residues. The CDR3 loop reads CASSKGSPEGDSIPYEQYF. The CDR3 region has the DNA TGTGCCAGCAGCAAAGGATCCCCAGAGGGGGACAGTATCCCCTACGAGCAGTACTTC.

The chain joins TRBV7-6 to TRBJ1-3, with a weak D call TRBD1 (6 bases). Germline CDR1 is SGHVS and CDR2 is FNYEAQ. The V end lost 1 base, the J end lost 0 bases, and 16 bases lay between the germline ends. The CDR3 spans 18 residues. The CDR3 DNA sequence: TGTGCCAGCAGCTTAGGGATGGCTGGCAGGGGCTCTGGAAACACCATATATTTT. It translates to CASSLGMAGRGSGNTIYF.

The gene calls are TRBV27 and TRBJ2-3; 8 positions match TRBD2. The CDR3 extends over 15 amino acids. J was trimmed by 4 bases and V by 3 bases; bases with no gene match: 6. The germline gives CDR1 MNHEY, CDR2 SMNVEV (reference sequence). CDR3 in amino acids: CASSFWTSPPDTQYF. The CDR3 bases are TGTGCCAGCAGTTTCTGGACTAGCCCTCCAGATACGCAGTATTTT.

This chain's CDR3 is CASRKGQRGYSNQPQHF. In nucleotides, the CDR3 is TGTGCCAGCAGGAAGGGTCAGCGGGGCTATAGCAATCAGCCCCAGCATTTT. The rearrangement uses TRBV6-4 and TRBJ1-5, with D possibly TRBD1 on 5 matching bases. The CDR3 has 17 amino acids. Germline loops: CDR1 MRHNA, CDR2 SNTAGT. V lost 6 bases and J lost 0, with 18 bases in between.

The V and J genes are TRBV4-2 and TRBJ1-5, with D uncertain. V lost 1 base and J lost 6, with 13 bases in between. This CDR3 is built from 15 residues. The V gene's germline CDR1 is LGHNA and CDR2 YNFKEQ. The CDR3 here is CASSQGGVAGQPQHF. In nucleotides, the CDR3 is TGTGCCAGCAGCCAAGGCGGGGTGGCGGGTCAGCCCCAGCATTTT.

The chain employs TRBV7-9 and TRBJ1-1; the D is unclear. The V end lost 11 bases, the J end lost 0 bases, and 10 bases lay between the germline ends. CDR1 and CDR2 from the germline V gene are SEHNR and FQNEAQ (reference sequence). The CDR3 contains 12 residues. The CDR3 loop is CAGRSMNTEAFF. The CDR3 DNA sequence: TGTGCCGGAAGGAGCATGAACACTGAAGCTTTCTTT. Full variable domain (missing parts from reference TRBV7-9 and TRBJ1-1): DTGVSQNPRHKITKRGQNVTFRCDPISEHNRLYWYRQTLGQGPEFLTYFQNEAQLEKSRLLSDRFSAERPKGSFSTLEIQRTEQGDSAMYLCAGRSMNTEAFFGQGTRLTVV.

This clone was detected only once. The genes are TRBV10-3 and TRBJ2-3, with a weak D call TRBD1 (5 bases). Trimming removed 2 bases from V and 6 bases from J, with 18 bases in between. This CDR3 spans 16 amino acids. Germline V gives CDR1 ENHRY, CDR2 SYGVKD. The CDR3 loop is CAISERAGKDRDTQYF. The CDR3, as DNA: TGTGCCATCAGTGAGCGGGCAGGGAAGGATAGGGATACGCAGTATTTT.

The CDR3 loop reads CASSFGTGSYEQYF. CDR3 DNA sequence: TGTGCCAGCAGCTTCGGGACAGGGTCCTACGAGCAGTACTTC. The J gene is TRBJ2-7, the V gene TRBV5-6, with 9 nucleotides matching TRBD1. The length of the CDR3 is 14 residues. Germline V gives CDR1 SGHDT, CDR2 YYEEEE. With 2 bases clipped from V and 1 base from J, the junction kept 1 base outside the gene matches. Full variable domain (outside the CDR3, taken from reference TRBV5-6 and TRBJ2-7): DAGVTQSPTHLIKTRGQQVTLRCSPKSGHDTVSWYQQALGQGPQFIFQYYEEEERQRGNFPDRFSGHQFPNYSSELNVNALLLGDSALYLCASSFGTGSYEQYFGPGTRLTVT.

This sequence joins TRBV7-9 and TRBJ2-2, with D uncertain. The CDR3 spans 15 residues. The V end was cut by 0 bases, the J end by 6 bases, with 11 bases between. The germline gives CDR1 SEHNR, CDR2 FQNEAQ (reference sequence). The CDR3 DNA is TGTGCCAGCAGCTTAGCTAGAGAGAGCCCCGGGGAGCTGTTTTTT. Its protein product is CASSLARESPGELFF.

The V and J genes are TRBV30 and TRBJ1-1; no definite D call. Trimming cost V 2 bases and J 3 bases, with 13 bases left between them. Germline loops: CDR1 GTSNPN, CDR2 SVGIG (reference sequence). This CDR3 contains 14 residues. CDR3 sequence: CAWSLGFLDTEAFF. The CDR3 bases are TGTGCCTGGAGTCTAGGATTTTTGGACACTGAAGCTTTCTTT.